This T cell receptor (beta chain) was identified during a study of blood T cell repertoires in COVID-19. Study overall: The samples span acute and convalescent COVID-19 from the United States, Italy and Spain. In each case, the material was cDNA or gDNA derived from T cells, B-cell-depleted T cells, or PBMCs.

The CDR3 contains 16 residues. Germline V gene data show CDR1 as SGHAT and CDR2 as FQNNGV. V lost 1 base and J lost 0, with 13 bases in between. Authors' methods: Nucleated cell counts were estimated from reference gene primer amplification. The table came from immunoSEQ multiplex PCR; TCRdb's copy has only in-frame clones and leaves some out. From that table come the V and J calls and clone size; the DNA was used to work out D and trimming. The data hold 110,000 or so clones, with roughly 85% observed a single time. V usage is TRBV11-2 and J usage is TRBJ2-7; D perhaps matches TRBD2 (6 bases). The sample was peripheral blood. The TCR sequence derives from a human donor in a cohort sampled during active COVID-19. CDR3 sequence: CASSLGLGRSSYEQYF. The CDR3 bases are TGTGCCAGCAGCTTAGGCCTGGGGAGGAGCTCCTACGAGCAGTACTTC.